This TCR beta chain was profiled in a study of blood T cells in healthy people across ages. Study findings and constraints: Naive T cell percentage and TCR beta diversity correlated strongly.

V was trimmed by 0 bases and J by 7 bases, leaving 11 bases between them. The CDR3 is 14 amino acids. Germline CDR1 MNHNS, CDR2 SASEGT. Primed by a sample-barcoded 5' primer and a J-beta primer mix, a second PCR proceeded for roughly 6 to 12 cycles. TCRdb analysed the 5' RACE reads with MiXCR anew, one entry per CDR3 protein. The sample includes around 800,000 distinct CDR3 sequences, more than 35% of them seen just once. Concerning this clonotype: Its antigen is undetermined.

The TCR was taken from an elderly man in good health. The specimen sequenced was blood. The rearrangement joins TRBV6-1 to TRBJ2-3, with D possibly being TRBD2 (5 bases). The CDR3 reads CASSEAERLYTQYF. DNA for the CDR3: TGTGCCAGCAGTGAAGCTGAGAGACTATATACGCAGTATTTT.